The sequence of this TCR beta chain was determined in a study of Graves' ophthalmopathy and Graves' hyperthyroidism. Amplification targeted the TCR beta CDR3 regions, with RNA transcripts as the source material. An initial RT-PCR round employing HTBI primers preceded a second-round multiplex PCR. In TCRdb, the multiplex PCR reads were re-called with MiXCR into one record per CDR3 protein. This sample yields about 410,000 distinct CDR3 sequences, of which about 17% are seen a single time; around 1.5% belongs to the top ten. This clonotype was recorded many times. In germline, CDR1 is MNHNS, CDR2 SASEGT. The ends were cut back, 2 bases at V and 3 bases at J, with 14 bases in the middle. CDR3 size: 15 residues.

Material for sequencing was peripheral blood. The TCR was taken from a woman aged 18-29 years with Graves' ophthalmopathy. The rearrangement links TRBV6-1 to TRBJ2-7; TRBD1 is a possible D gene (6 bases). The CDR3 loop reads CASSESRGVLYEQYF. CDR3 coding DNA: TGTGCCAGCAGTGAAAGCAGGGGAGTTCTCTACGAGCAGTACTTC.